The 21 T cell receptor beta chains below all came from one sample that was sequenced in a study of glioma-infiltrating T cells after dendritic cell vaccination. Assay: immunoSEQ multiplex PCR; the TCRdb copy retains only in-frame clones and omits some. Among around 78,000 clones listed, around 85% were seen once. Stated time point: after dendritic cell vaccination, including at tumor progression/relapse. The sample here was blood, taken after dendritic cell vaccination. These receptors originate from a human donor with glioblastoma.

The genes are TRBV9 and TRBJ2-4, with D possibly TRBD1 on 6 matching bases. CDR3 size: 13 residues. V was cut by 4 bases and J by 5 bases, with 10 bases left in between. CDR1 is SGDLS and CDR2 is YYNGEE in the germline V gene. The CDR3 DNA reads as TGTGCCAGCAGCCTAGCAGGGGAAAACATTCAGTACTTC. It translates to CASSLAGENIQYF.

The chain carries TRBV6-5 and TRBJ2-1, with D possibly matching TRBD2 (5 bases). The CDR3 runs to 12 residues. CDR1 is MNHEY and CDR2 is SVGAGI in the germline V gene. V lost 8 bases and J lost 6, with 11 bases in between. The CDR3 reads CASSGVGNEQFF. The CDR3 nucleotides read TGTGCCAGCTCCGGGGTTGGCAATGAGCAGTTCTTC.

Here the CDR3 DNA reads TGCGCCAGCAGCGACAGGGGCCTTAGCACAGATACGCAGTATTTT. Its protein product is CASSDRGLSTDTQYF. The V call is TRBV5-1, the J call TRBJ2-3; TRBD1 matches at 8 bases. The CDR3 loop spans 15 amino acids. Germline CDR1 and CDR2: SGHRS and YFSETQ. The V and J ends lost 4 bases and 0 bases, in that order; junction bases with no gene match: 4.

This chain links TRBV11-1 with TRBJ2-1, with D perhaps matching TRBD1 (6 bases). The CDR3 loop spans 15 amino acids. Germline V gene data show CDR1 as SGHAT and CDR2 as FQDESV (reference sequence). Trimming pared 5 bases from V and 7 bases from J, leaving 18 bases between. The CDR3 sequence: CASSPGTSLGNEQFF. In nucleotides, the CDR3 is TGTGCCAGCAGCCCCGGGACATCTCTAGGGAATGAGCAGTTCTTC.

This chain uses TRBV11-1 with TRBJ2-2, with D hard to call. This CDR3 is built from 12 residues. Germline lookup yields CDR1 SGHAT and CDR2 FQDESV (reference sequence). V was pared by 3 bases and J by 7 bases, with 6 bases between. The CDR3 DNA reads as TGTGCCAGCAGCTTCCGCGGCGGGGAGCTGTTTTTT. Its protein is CASSFRGGELFF.

This chain joins TRBV13 and TRBJ1-5; 9 bases line up with TRBD1. The CDR3 spans 15 residues. Trimming cost V 5 bases and J 7 bases; bases outside gene matches: 9. Germline lookup yields CDR1 PRHDT and CDR2 FYEKMQ (reference sequence). CDR3 in amino acids: CASSNGQGRLQPQHF. CDR3 DNA sequence: TGTGCCAGCAGCAACGGACAGGGGAGGTTGCAGCCCCAGCATTTT.

The chain uses TRBV19 and TRBJ2-5; TRBD2 matches at 8 bases. The V gene end was trimmed by 5 bases and the J gene end by 5 bases; junction bases not matched to a gene: 13. This CDR3 region has 16 residues. Germline V gene sequence: CDR1 LNHDA, CDR2 SQIVND (reference sequence). CDR3 region: CASSPRLGRGGETQYF. As DNA, the CDR3 is TGTGCCAGTAGTCCCCGACTAGGCCGCGGGGGGGAGACCCAGTACTTC.

The V call is TRBV2, the J call TRBJ2-1, with 11 bases lining up with TRBD2. CDR1 SNHLY and CDR2 FYNNEI come from the germline V gene. V lost 4 bases to trimming and J lost 7 bases; unmatched junction nucleotides: 6. The CDR3 loop spans 15 amino acids. The DNA for the CDR3 is TGTGCCAGCAGTGGTTTCGGGACTAGCGGAAATGAGCAGTTCTTC. The encoded protein is CASSGFGTSGNEQFF.

This sequence joins TRBV7-9 and TRBJ2-2, with 9 bases matching TRBD2. From germline, CDR1 is SEHNR and CDR2 FQNEAQ (reference sequence). This CDR3 is built from 16 residues. Losses at the gene ends were 5 bases for V and 8 bases for J; bases not matched to a gene: 12. The chain's CDR3 is CASSPLWREGRGELFF. CDR3 DNA: TGTGCCAGCAGCCCTCTGTGGCGGGAGGGTCGTGGGGAGCTGTTTTTT.

The rearrangement uses TRBV5-6 and TRBJ2-2; D may be TRBD2 (7 bases). Germline V gene data show CDR1 as SGHDT and CDR2 as YYEEEE. Trimming shortened V by 1 base and J by 4 bases, and 17 bases separated the two germline ends. CDR3 size: 17 residues. The CDR3 is CASSLRRGGAVTGELFF. CDR3 coding DNA: TGTGCCAGCAGCTTGAGGCGAGGGGGGGCAGTCACCGGGGAGCTGTTTTTT.

The chain has TRBV10-3 and TRBJ2-2, with 9 bases lining up with TRBD1. The V gene end was trimmed by 6 bases and the J gene end by 2 bases; junction bases not matched to a gene: 7. Looked up from germline, CDR1 is ENHRY and CDR2 is SYGVKD. The CDR3 runs to 16 residues. The CDR3 region is CAIRDRDRANTGELFF. The CDR3 nucleotides read TGTGCCATCAGGGACCGGGACAGGGCTAACACCGGGGAGCTGTTTTTT.

CDR3 region: CATSRLSGQRNEQFF. DNA of the CDR3: TGTGCCACCAGCAGGCTCAGCGGGCAGAGAAATGAGCAGTTCTTC. The V gene is TRBV15, the J gene TRBJ2-1, with a tentative D call TRBD2 (6 bases). The CDR3 has 15 amino acids. Germline-derived CDR1 and CDR2 are LNHNV and YYDKDF (reference sequence). Trimming cost V 3 bases and J 7 bases, with 16 bases left between them. The full variable domain, completed using reference TRBV15 and TRBJ2-1, is DAMVIQNPRYQVTQFGKPVTLSCSQTLNHNVMYWYQQKSSQAPKLLFHYYDKDFNNEADTPDNFQSRRPNTSFCFLDIRSPGLGDTAMYLCATSRLSGQRNEQFFGPGTRLTVL.

The chain couples TRBV5-6 to TRBJ2-3; 8 bases match TRBD2. Germline CDR1 and CDR2: SGHDT and YYEEEE. CDR3 length: 16 residues. V lost 4 bases and J lost 6; bases outside the gene matches: 13. CDR3 protein: CASSLSGAHSEDTQYF. DNA of the CDR3: TGTGCCAGCAGCCTTAGCGGGGCCCACTCGGAGGATACGCAGTATTTT.

V usage is TRBV7-3 and J usage is TRBJ1-1; D uncertain. The germline V gene encodes CDR1 SGHTA and CDR2 FQGTGA. The CDR3 contains 13 residues. Trimming removed 5 bases from V and 0 bases from J, with 7 bases in between. The CDR3 nucleotides are TGTGCCAGCAGCCTCGAGATGAACACTGAAGCTTTCTTT. Translation gives CASSLEMNTEAFF.

This rearrangement joins TRBV28 to TRBJ2-7; TRBD1 matches at 11 bases. The V and J ends lost 3 bases and 4 bases, in that order; junction bases with no gene match: 29. The germline CDR1 and CDR2 sequences are MDHEN and SYDVKM. This CDR3 is 23 amino acids long. CDR3 region: CASSLLGAGRETPGQGEIYEQYF. For the CDR3, the DNA is TGTGCCAGCAGTTTGTTAGGCGCCGGGAGGGAGACCCCGGGACAGGGGGAGATTTACGAGCAGTACTTC.

This clone was detected only a few times. The V gene is TRBV4-3, the J gene TRBJ2-1; 10 bases align to TRBD2. This CDR3 spans 16 amino acids. The germline CDR1 and CDR2 sequences are LGHNA and YSLEER. V shed 4 bases, J shed 0 bases, and the junction held 3 bases outside the gene matches. The CDR3 here is CASSLSSGSSYNEQFF. The CDR3 DNA reads as TGCGCCAGCAGCCTATCTAGCGGGAGCTCCTACAATGAGCAGTTCTTC.

The chain joins TRBV15 to TRBJ2-7, with 9 bases that match TRBD1. This CDR3 spans 17 amino acids. The germline V gene encodes CDR1 LNHNV and CDR2 YYDKDF (reference sequence). The trim removed 0 bases at V and 3 bases at J, leaving 9 bases unmatched. The CDR3 protein is CATSRDGTGTGIYEQYF. DNA for the CDR3: TGTGCCACCAGCAGAGATGGGACCGGGACAGGGATCTACGAGCAGTACTTC.

The chain couples TRBV27 to TRBJ2-5, with TRBD1 identical over 8 bases. Trimming took 2 bases from V and 4 from J; bases not matched to a gene: 6. Germline CDR1 MNHEY, CDR2 SMNVEV (reference sequence). The CDR3 totals 15 residues. The CDR3 DNA sequence: TGTGCCAGCAGTTTAAACGACAGGGGTGGAGAGACCCAGTACTTC. Amino acid sequence: CASSLNDRGGETQYF.

This clone has only a few counts. The chain carries TRBV27 and TRBJ2-1, with 10 bases matching TRBD1. This CDR3 is built from 16 residues. Germline CDR1 and CDR2: MNHEY and SMNVEV (reference sequence). Losses at the gene ends were 5 bases for V and 0 bases for J; bases not matched to a gene: 4. Here the CDR3 DNA reads TGTGCCAGCAGTATCCGGACAGGGGGCTCCTACAATGAGCAGTTCTTC. As protein: CASSIRTGGSYNEQFF.

V is TRBV2 and J is TRBJ1-1, with 11 bases fitting TRBD1. V shed 5 bases and J 0 bases; nucleotides not matched to a gene: 5. This CDR3 has 16 residues. CDR1 is SNHLY and CDR2 is FYNNEI in the germline V gene. CDR3 loop: CASSTGTGGMNTEAFF. The CDR3, as DNA: TGTGCCAGCAGTACCGGGACAGGGGGGATGAACACTGAAGCTTTCTTT.

Worth noting for this clone: The conserved final phenylalanine or tryptophan is absent from the CDR3, which likely points to a read error. The rearrangement joins TRBV15 to TRBJ1-2; 8 bases are shared with TRBD1. The germline gives CDR1 LNHNV, CDR2 YYDKDF (reference sequence). V dropped 1 base and J dropped 4; count of bases not matched to a gene: 5. This CDR3 has 15 residues. CDR3 in amino acids: CATSRGTGKGYGYTL. CDR3 bases: TGTGCCACCAGCAGAGGGACAGGGAAGGGCTATGGCTACACCCTC.